A selection of T cell receptor beta chains follows, all from one sample in a study of cytomegalovirus exposure and HLA in healthy donors. Sequenced by immunoSEQ multiplex PCR; TCRdb stores in-frame clones only, minus some. The sample contains fewer than 350,000 clones, roughly 89% of which appear only once. Input material: PBMCs. All receptors derive from a woman aged 18-35 years in good health and CMV-seronegative. Each CDR3 is given with its conserved first and last residue. The D gene is left open where the match is weak. Clone size is given for some rows only: seen once, a few or many times, or a class if the clone is expanded.

v_gene	abundance	j_gene	d_gene	CDR3nt	CDR3aa
TRBV19	.	TRBJ1-1	.	TGTGCCAGTACCCAGACAGGTCTCATGAACACTGAAGCTTTCTTT	CASTQTGLMNTEAFF
TRBV21-1	.	TRBJ2-5	.	TGTGCCAGCAGCAACCACGCGGGATACAGGGGAACTTCCAGAGGGACCCAGTACTTC	CASSNHAGYRGTSRGTQYF
TRBV19	.	TRBJ2-7	TRBD1	TGTGCCAGTAGCAACACGGGACAGGGGGGCCACGAGCAGTACTTC	CASSNTGQGGHEQYF
TRBV6-6	.	TRBJ2-1	TRBD1	TGTGCCAGCAGTGCAGGGGGCGGTGAGCAGTTCTTC	CASSAGGGEQFF
TRBV18	once	TRBJ2-7	.	TGTGCCAGCTCACCCCCTATAACACAGGACAATTCCTACGAGCAGTACTTC	CASSPPITQDNSYEQYF
TRBV7-9	once	TRBJ1-5	.	TGTTCCAGCAGCTTAGCAGGGGAGGGCCAGCCCCAGCATTTT	CSSSLAGEGQPQHF
TRBV27	.	TRBJ2-7	.	TGTGCCAGCAGTTTTCGGACAGCTGCCTCCTACGAGCAGTACTTC	CASSFRTAASYEQYF
TRBV30	.	TRBJ2-7	.	TGTGCCTGGAGTAGGCAGGCACCATCCTACGAGCAGTACTTC	CAWSRQAPSYEQYF
TRBV7-8	.	TRBJ1-5	TRBD1	TGTGCCAGCAGCTTAGGAGGCAGGGGGGAGGATAGCAATCAGCCCCAGCATTTT	CASSLGGRGEDSNQPQHF
TRBV12-5	.	TRBJ2-3	.	TGTGCTAGTGGTCCCTCCCGTGATACGCAGTATTTT	CASGPSRDTQYF
TRBV6-5	once	TRBJ1-2	TRBD1	TGTGCCAGCAGTCCCGGGACAGGTTACTATGGCTACACCTTC	CASSPGTGYYGYTF
TRBV12-2	.	TRBJ1-5	.	TGTGCAAGTCGCTTAGTAGACAGGGGGGGAAATCAGCCCCAGCATTTT	CASRLVDRGGNQPQHF
TRBV4-1	.	TRBJ2-7	.	TGCGCCAGCAGCCAAAAGGGACAAACCATCTCTTATTACGAGCAGTACTTC	CASSQKGQTISYYEQYF
TRBV11-2	few	TRBJ2-3	TRBD2	TGTGCCAGCAGCTTAAGAGCGGGGGCCTACACAGATACGCAGTATTTT	CASSLRAGAYTDTQYF
TRBV2	.	TRBJ1-1	.	TGTGCCAGCACCCCAGCAGGGAAGGGCGGGGCTGAAGCTTTCTTT	CASTPAGKGGAEAFF
TRBV27	.	TRBJ2-7	TRBD2	TGTGCCAGCAGTTTAAGGACTAGCGGGGTCTCCTACGAGCAGTACTTC	CASSLRTSGVSYEQYF
TRBV5-1	.	TRBJ1-6	.	TGCGCCAGTCCAGACAGCCTGCTGAGGACATCACCCCTCCACTTT	CASPDSLLRTSPLHF
TRBV28	.	TRBJ1-4	TRBD1	TGTGCCAGCAGTTTAGGGACAGCCAACAATGAAAAACTGTTTTTT	CASSLGTANNEKLFF
TRBV5-5	.	TRBJ2-1	TRBD2	TGTGCCAGCAGCTGGAGACTAGCGGGGATTAATGAGCAGTTCTTC	CASSWRLAGINEQFF
TRBV10-1	.	TRBJ1-1	.	TGCGCCAGCAGTGAGGACGGGTCGGGGAAGTGGGGTCCGAACACTGAAGCTTTCTTT	CASSEDGSGKWGPNTEAFF
TRBV2	.	TRBJ2-1	.	TGTGCCAGCAGCGAACGTTTGGGGGCCGACTACAATGAGCAGTTCTTC	CASSERLGADYNEQFF
TRBV13	.	TRBJ1-2	.	TGTGCCAGCAGCCGGGGGGCAGGGATGAATAACTATGGCTACACCTTC	CASSRGAGMNNYGYTF
TRBV5-1	.	TRBJ1-1	.	TGCGCCAGTTCCTCGTCAGCAGGGTTAAGGGAAGCTTTCTTT	CASSSSAGLREAFF
TRBV19	.	TRBJ2-7	.	TGTGCCAGTACCCCCGAGATCGGGATAGGCGAGCAGTACTTC	CASTPEIGIGEQYF
TRBV6-1	.	TRBJ1-3	.	TGTGCCAGCAGTGTTGAAAGGGCGGGAGGAAACACCATATATTTT	CASSVERAGGNTIYF
TRBV6-5	.	TRBJ2-3	.	TGTGCCAGCAGTTACGGCAGGCCTACCCTCACAGATACGCAGTATTTT	CASSYGRPTLTDTQYF
TRBV2	.	TRBJ1-2	.	TGTGCCAGCAGTGGACAGCTCTATGGCTACACCTTC	CASSGQLYGYTF
TRBV7-9	.	TRBJ2-7	TRBD1	TGTTCCAGCAGCTTACATGGGACAGGGGGGGAAGACGAGCAGTACTTC	CSSSLHGTGGEDEQYF
TRBV10-3	few	TRBJ2-1	.	TGTGCCAGCGGGAAGTCGTCAGACAATGAGCAGTTCTTC	CASGKSSDNEQFF
TRBV7-8	.	TRBJ2-5	.	TGTGCCAGCAGCTTAGGGGGAGGCTTCCAAGAGACCCAGTACTTC	CASSLGGGFQETQYF
TRBV25-1	.	TRBJ1-1	.	TGTGCCAGCAGTGAATACAGTGAAGCTTTCTTT	CASSEYSEAFF
TRBV29-1	.	TRBJ2-3	TRBD2	TGCAGCGTGATTGGGACTAGCGAGAACACAGATACGCAGTATTTT	CSVIGTSENTDTQYF
TRBV2	.	TRBJ2-4	TRBD2	TGTGCCAGCAGTGAGCGGGGGTGGCGATACATTCAGTACTTC	CASSERGWRYIQYF
TRBV6-5	.	TRBJ1-2	.	TGTGCCAGCGGGGAGAAGGGGGACACCGACTATGGCTACACCTTC	CASGEKGDTDYGYTF
TRBV4-1	.	TRBJ1-4	.	TGCGCCAGCAGCCAATTGGGGGGGGGATACAATGAAAAACTGTTTTTT	CASSQLGGGYNEKLFF
TRBV4-1	.	TRBJ2-2	.	TGCGCCAGCAGCCAAGGCGGGTGGGGTAACACCGGGGAGCTGTTTTTT	CASSQGGWGNTGELFF
TRBV11-1	.	TRBJ1-2	.	TGTGCCAGCAGCCCTGGGGCAGCCTTAATCTCGGGCTATGGCTACACCTTC	CASSPGAALISGYGYTF